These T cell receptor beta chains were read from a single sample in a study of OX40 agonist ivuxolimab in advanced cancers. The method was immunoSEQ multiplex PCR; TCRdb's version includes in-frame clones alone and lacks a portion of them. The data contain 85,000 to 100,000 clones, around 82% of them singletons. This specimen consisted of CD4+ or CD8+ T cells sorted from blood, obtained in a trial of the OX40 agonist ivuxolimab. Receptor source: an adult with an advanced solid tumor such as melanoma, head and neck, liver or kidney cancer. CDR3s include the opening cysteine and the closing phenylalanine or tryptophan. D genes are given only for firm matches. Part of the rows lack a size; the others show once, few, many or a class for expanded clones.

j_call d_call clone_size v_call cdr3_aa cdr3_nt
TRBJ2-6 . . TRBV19 CASSIGPPGANVLTF TGTGCCAGTAGTATAGGCCCTCCTGGGGCCAACGTCCTGACTTTC
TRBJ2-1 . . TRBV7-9 CASSQGTGDEQFF TGTGCCAGCAGCCAAGGGACTGGCGATGAACAGTTCTTC
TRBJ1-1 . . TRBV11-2 CASSPVWLDTEAFF TGTGCCAGCAGCCCCGTGTGGCTAGACACTGAAGCTTTCTTT
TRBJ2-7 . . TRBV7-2 CASSLEPRASYEQYF TGTGCCAGCAGCTTAGAGCCTCGGGCCTCCTACGAGCAGTACTTC
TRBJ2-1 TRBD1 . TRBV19 CASSISGGGEQFF TGTGCCAGTAGTATTTCAGGGGGCGGTGAGCAGTTCTTC
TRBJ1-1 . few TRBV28 CASSLWGALNTEAFF TGTGCCAGCAGTTTATGGGGGGCCCTGAACACTGAAGCTTTCTTT
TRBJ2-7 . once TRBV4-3 CASSQDGSRGAYEQYF TGCGCCAGCAGCCAAGATGGATCCAGGGGGGCCTACGAGCAGTACTTC
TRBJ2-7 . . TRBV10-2 CASRVAGPGVWEQYF TGCGCCAGCAGGGTGGCAGGCCCGGGTGTCTGGGAGCAGTACTTC
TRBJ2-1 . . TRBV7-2 CASSLSGYNEQFF TGTGCCAGCAGCTTATCCGGTTACAATGAGCAGTTCTTC
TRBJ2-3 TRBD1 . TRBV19 CASSTVGQTDTQYF TGTGCCAGTAGTACTGTGGGACAGACAGATACGCAGTATTTT
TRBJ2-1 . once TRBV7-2 CASSLSWEQFF TGTGCCAGCAGCTTATCATGGGAGCAGTTCTTC
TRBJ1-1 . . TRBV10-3 CAITKDIRPNTEAFF TGTGCCATCACCAAAGATATACGGCCGAACACTGAAGCTTTCTTT
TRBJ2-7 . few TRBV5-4 CASSSRFSYEQYF TGTGCCAGCAGCTCGCGTTTCTCCTACGAGCAGTACTTC
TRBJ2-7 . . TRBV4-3 CASSQDQGNEQYF TGCGCCAGCAGCCAAGATCAGGGTAACGAGCAGTACTTC
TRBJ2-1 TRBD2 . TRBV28 CASSLLSSGINEQFF TGTGCCAGCAGTTTATTATCTAGCGGAATCAATGAGCAGTTCTTC
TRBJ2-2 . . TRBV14 CASSQETGELFF TGTGCCAGCAGCCAAGAGACCGGGGAGCTGTTTTTT